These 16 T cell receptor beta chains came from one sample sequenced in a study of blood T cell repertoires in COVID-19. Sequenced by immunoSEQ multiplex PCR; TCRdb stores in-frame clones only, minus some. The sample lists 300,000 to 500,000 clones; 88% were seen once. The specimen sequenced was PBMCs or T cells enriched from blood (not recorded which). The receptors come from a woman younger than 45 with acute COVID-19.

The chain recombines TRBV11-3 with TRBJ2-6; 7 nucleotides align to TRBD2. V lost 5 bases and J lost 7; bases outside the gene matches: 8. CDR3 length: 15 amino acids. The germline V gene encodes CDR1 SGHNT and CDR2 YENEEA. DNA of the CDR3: TGTGCCAGCAGCCCGGCCCCGGGAGGAGCCAACGTCCTGACTTTC. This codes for CASSPAPGGANVLTF. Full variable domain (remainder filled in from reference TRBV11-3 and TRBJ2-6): EAGVVQSPRYKIIEKKQPVAFWCNPISGHNTLYWYLQNLGQGPELLIRYENEEAVDDSQLPKDRFSAERLKGVDSTLKIQPAELGDSAVYLCASSPAPGGANVLTFGAGSRLTVL.

The CDR3 region has the DNA TGTGCCATCGTTAATCCTCCGGCCGGGGAGCTGTTTTTT. Amino acid sequence: CAIVNPPAGELFF. The V and J genes are TRBV10-3 and TRBJ2-2; D uncertain. Trimming took 8 bases from V and 6 from J, leaving 13 bases between them. Germline values: CDR1 ENHRY, CDR2 SYGVKD. CDR3 length: 13 amino acids.

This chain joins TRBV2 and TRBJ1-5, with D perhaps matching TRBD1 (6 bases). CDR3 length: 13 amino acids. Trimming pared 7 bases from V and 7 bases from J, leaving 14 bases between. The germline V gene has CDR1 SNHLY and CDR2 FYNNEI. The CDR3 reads CASKPTGSQPQHF. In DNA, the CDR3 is TGTGCCAGCAAGCCTACAGGGTCCCAGCCCCAGCATTTT.

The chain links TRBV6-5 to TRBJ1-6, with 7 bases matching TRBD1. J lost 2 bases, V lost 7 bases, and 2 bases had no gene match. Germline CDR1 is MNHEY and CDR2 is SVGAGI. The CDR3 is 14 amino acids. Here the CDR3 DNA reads TGTGCCAGCACCACAGGGGCCTATAATTCACCCCTCCACTTT. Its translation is CASTTGAYNSPLHF.

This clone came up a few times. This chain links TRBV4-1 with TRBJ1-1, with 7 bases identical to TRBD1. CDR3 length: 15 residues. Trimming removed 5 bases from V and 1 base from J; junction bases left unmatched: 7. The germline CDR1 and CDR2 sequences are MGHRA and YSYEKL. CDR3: CASSYHRGSNTEAFF. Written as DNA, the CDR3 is TGCGCCAGCAGCTACCACAGGGGTTCGAACACTGAAGCTTTCTTT.

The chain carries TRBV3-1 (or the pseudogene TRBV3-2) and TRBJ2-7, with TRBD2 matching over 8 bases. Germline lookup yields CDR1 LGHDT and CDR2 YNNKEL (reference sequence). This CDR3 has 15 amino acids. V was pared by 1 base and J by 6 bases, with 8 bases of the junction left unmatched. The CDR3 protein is CASSQGNIGTSEQYF. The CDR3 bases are TGTGCCAGCAGCCAAGGGAACATTGGGACTAGCGAGCAGTACTTC.

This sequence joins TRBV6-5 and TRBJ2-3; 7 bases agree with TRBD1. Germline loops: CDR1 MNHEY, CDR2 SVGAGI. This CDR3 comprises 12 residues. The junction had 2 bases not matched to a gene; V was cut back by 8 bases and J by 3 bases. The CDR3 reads CASGGQTDTQYF. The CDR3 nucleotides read TGTGCCAGCGGGGGACAGACAGATACGCAGTATTTT.

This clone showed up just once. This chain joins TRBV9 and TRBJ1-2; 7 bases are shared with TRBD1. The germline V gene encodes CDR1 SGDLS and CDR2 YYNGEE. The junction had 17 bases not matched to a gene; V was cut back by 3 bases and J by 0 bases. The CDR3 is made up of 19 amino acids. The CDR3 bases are TGTGCCAGCAGCGCTCAAGGGACAGCCTTTTCCCGAGCTAACTATGGCTACACCTTC. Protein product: CASSAQGTAFSRANYGYTF. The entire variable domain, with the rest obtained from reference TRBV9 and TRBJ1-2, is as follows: DSGVTQTPKHLITATGQRVTLRCSPRSGDLSVYWYQQSLDQGLQFLIQYYNGEERAKGNILERFSAQQFPDLHSELNLSSLELGDSALYFCASSAQGTAFSRANYGYTFGSGTRLTVV.

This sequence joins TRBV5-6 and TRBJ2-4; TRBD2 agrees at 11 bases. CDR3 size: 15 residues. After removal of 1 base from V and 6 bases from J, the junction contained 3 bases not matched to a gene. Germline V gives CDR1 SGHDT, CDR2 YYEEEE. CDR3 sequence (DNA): TGTGCCAGCAGCTTGACTAGCGGGGGCCCAAACATTCAGTACTTC. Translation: CASSLTSGGPNIQYF.

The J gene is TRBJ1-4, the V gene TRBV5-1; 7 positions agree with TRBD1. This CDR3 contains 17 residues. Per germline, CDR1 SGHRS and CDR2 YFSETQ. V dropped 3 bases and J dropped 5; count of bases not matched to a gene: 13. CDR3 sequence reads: CASSSGHRGGENEKLFF. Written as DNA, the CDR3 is TGCGCCAGCAGCTCGGGGCACAGGGGAGGCGAGAATGAAAAACTGTTTTTT. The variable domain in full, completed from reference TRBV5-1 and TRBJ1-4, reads KAGVTQTPRYLIKTRGQQVTLSCSPISGHRSVSWYQQTPGQGLQFLFEYFSETQRNKGNFPGRFSGRQFSNSRSEMNVSTLELGDSALYLCASSSGHRGGENEKLFFGSGTQLSVL.

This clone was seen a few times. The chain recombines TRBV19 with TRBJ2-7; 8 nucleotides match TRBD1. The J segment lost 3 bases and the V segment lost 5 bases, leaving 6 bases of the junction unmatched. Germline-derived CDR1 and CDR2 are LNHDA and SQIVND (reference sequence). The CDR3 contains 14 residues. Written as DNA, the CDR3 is TGTGCCAGTAGTGCTTGGACAGGGTACTACGAGCAGTACTTC. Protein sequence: CASSAWTGYYEQYF.

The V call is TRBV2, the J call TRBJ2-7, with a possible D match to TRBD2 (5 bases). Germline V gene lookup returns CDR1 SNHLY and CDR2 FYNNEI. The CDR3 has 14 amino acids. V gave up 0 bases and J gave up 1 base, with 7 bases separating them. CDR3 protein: CASSEAWTSYEQYF. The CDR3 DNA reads TGTGCCAGCAGTGAAGCCTGGACTTCCTACGAGCAGTACTTC.

The CDR3 sequence is CASSSQWRNTEAFF. CDR3 DNA: TGTGCCAGCAGTTCCCAATGGAGGAACACTGAAGCTTTCTTT. This rearrangement joins TRBV27 to TRBJ1-1; unclear D gene. Germline CDR1 and CDR2: MNHEY and SMNVEV (reference sequence). V gave up 4 bases and J gave up 1 base, with 10 bases separating them. The length of the CDR3 is 14 residues.

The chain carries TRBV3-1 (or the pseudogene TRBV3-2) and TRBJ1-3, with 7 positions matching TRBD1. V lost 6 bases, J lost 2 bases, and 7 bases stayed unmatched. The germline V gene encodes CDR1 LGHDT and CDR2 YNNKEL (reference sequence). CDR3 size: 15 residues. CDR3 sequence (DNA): TGTGCCAGCAGACCTTGGGACAGTCCTGGAAACACCATATATTTT. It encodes CASRPWDSPGNTIYF.

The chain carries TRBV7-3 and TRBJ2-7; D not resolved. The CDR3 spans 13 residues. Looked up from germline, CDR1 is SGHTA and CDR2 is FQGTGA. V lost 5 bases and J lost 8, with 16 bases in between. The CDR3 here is CASSPGFEYKQYF. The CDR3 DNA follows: TGTGCCAGCAGCCCCGGGTTTGAGTACAAGCAGTACTTC.

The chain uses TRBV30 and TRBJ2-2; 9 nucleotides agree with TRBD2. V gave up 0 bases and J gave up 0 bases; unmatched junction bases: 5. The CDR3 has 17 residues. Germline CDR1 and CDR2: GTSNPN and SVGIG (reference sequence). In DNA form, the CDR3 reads TGTGCCTGGAGTGTAAGCGGGGGGAACGCGAACACCGGGGAGCTGTTTTTT. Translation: CAWSVSGGNANTGELFF.